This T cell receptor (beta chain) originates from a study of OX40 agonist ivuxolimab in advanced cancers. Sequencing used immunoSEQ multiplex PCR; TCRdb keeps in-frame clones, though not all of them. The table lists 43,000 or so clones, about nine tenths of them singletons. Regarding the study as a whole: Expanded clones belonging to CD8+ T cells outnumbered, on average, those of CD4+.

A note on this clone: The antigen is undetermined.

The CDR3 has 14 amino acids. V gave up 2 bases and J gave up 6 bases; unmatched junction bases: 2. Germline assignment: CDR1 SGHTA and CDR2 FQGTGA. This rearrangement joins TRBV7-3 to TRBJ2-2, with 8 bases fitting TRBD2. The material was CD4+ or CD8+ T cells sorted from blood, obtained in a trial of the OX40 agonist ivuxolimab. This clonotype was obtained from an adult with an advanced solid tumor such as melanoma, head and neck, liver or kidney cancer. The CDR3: CASSLGGLAGELFF. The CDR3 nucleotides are TGTGCCAGCAGCTTAGGGGGACTAGCCGGGGAGCTGTTTTTT.